This paragraph reports one T cell receptor (beta chain). The data derive from a study of blood T cell repertoires in COVID-19. At the level of the study: Some COVID-19 samples were acute and others convalescent; all came from the United States, Italy and Spain. Sample material is recorded as cDNA or gDNA derived from T cells, B-cell-depleted T cells, or PBMCs.

CDR1 LGHDT and CDR2 YNNKEL come from the germline V gene (reference sequence). Trimming took off 2 bases at V and 8 bases at J, with 18 bases between the two ends. There are 16 residues in the CDR3. In the authors' workflow: The assay estimated nucleated cells by amplifying reference gene primers. Method: immunoSEQ multiplex PCR; TCRdb's copy keeps in-frame clones and lacks some. Clone size and V and J calls were adopted from that table, with D and trimming inferred from the DNA. The sample holds 100,000 or so clones, approximately 85% seen once. The sequence was obtained from a man in his forties with active or convalescent COVID-19. What was sequenced was peripheral blood. The gene calls are TRBV3-1 (or the pseudogene TRBV3-2) and TRBJ2-2, with D perhaps matching TRBD1 (6 bases). CDR3 amino acids: CASSQSNPVTGGELFF. The DNA of the CDR3 is TGTGCCAGCAGCCAATCGAACCCCGTCACAGGGGGGGAGCTGTTTTTT.